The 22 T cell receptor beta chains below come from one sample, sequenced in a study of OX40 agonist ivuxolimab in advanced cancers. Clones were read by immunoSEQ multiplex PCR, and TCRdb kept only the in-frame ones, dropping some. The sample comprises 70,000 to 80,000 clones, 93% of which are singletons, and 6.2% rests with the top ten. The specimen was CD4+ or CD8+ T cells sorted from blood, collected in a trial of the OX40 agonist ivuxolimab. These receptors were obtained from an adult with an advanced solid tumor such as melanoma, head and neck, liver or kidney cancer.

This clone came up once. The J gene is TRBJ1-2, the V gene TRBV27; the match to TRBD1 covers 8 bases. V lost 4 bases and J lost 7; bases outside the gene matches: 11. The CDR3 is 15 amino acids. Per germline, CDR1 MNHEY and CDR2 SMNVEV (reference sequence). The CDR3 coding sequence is TGTGCCAGCAGTTCAGCGGGGACAGGTCTTGCTGGCTACACCTTC. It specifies CASSSAGTGLAGYTF.

This chain's CDR3 is CASSELATGSGSYNEQFF. CDR3 nucleotide sequence: TGCGCCAGCAGTGAATTGGCGACAGGGTCCGGCTCCTACAATGAGCAGTTCTTC. The genes are TRBV10-1 and TRBJ2-1, with 7 bases lining up with TRBD1. Germline V gene sequence: CDR1 WNHNN, CDR2 SYGVQD (reference sequence). This CDR3 region has 18 residues. Trimming at V came to 3 bases and at J to 0 bases, leaving 11 bases not matched to a gene.

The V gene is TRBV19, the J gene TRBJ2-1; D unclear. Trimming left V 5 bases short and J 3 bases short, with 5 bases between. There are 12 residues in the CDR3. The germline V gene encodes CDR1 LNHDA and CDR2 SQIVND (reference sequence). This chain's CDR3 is CASSSIYNEQFF. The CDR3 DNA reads TGTGCCAGTAGTTCGATCTACAATGAGCAGTTCTTC.

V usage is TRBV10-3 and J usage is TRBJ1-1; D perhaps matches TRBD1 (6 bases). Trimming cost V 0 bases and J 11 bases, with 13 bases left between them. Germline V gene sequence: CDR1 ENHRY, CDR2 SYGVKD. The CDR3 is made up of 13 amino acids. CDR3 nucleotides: TGTGCCATCAGTGAGTCAGGGACACCTGTTGCTTTCTTT. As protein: CAISESGTPVAFF.

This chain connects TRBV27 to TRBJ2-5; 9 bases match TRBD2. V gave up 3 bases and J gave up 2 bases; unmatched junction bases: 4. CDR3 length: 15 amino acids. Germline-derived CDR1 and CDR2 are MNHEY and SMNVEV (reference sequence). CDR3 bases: TGTGCCAGCAGTTTTTGGCGGGAGGGGCAAGAGACCCAGTACTTC. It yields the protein CASSFWREGQETQYF.

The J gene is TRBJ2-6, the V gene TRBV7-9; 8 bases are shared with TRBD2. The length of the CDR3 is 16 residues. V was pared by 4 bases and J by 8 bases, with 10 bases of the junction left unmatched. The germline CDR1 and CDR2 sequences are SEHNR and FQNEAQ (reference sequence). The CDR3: CASSSRSSGRTNVLTF. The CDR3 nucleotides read TGTGCCAGCAGCTCCCGATCTAGCGGGCGGACCAACGTCCTGACTTTC.

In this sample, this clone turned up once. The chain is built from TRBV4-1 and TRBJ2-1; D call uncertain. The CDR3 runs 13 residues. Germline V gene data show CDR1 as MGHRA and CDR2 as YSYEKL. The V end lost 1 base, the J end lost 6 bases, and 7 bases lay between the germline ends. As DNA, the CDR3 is TGCGCCAGCAGCCAAGGACTCTTCAATGAGCAGTTCTTC. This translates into CASSQGLFNEQFF.

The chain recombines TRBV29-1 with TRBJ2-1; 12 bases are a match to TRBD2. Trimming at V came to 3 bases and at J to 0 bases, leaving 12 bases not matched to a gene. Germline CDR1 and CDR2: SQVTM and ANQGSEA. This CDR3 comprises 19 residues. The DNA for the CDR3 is TGCAGCGTTGACGATCCTAGCGGGAGGGGGACTGGCTCCTACAATGAGCAGTTCTTC. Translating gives CSVDDPSGRGTGSYNEQFF.

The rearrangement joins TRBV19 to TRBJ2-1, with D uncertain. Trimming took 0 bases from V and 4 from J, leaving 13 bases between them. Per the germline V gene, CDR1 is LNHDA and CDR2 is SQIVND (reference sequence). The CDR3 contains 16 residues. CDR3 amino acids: CASSIEARLPYNEQFF. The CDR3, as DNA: TGTGCCAGTAGTATAGAGGCTCGACTCCCATACAATGAGCAGTTCTTC.

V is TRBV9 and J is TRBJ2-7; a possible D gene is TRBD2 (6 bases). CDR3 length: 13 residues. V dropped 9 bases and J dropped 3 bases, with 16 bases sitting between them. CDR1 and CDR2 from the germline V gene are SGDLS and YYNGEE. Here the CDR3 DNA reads TGTGCCATGCGGGGTAGGCCCTACTACGAGCAGTACTTC. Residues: CAMRGRPYYEQYF.

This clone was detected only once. This CDR3 is CASSTQYEQYF. The CDR3 nucleotides read TGTGCCAGTAGTACCCAATACGAGCAGTACTTC. This chain links TRBV19 with TRBJ2-7; D gene unclear. V gave up 4 bases and J gave up 4 bases, with 5 bases separating them. This CDR3 spans 11 amino acids. Germline CDR1 is LNHDA and CDR2 is SQIVND (reference sequence).

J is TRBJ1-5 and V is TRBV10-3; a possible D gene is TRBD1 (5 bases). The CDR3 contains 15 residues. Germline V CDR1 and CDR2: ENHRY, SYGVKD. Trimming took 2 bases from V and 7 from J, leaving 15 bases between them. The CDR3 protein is CAISEKGQGGQPQHF. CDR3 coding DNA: TGTGCCATCAGTGAGAAAGGGCAGGGCGGCCAGCCCCAGCATTTT.

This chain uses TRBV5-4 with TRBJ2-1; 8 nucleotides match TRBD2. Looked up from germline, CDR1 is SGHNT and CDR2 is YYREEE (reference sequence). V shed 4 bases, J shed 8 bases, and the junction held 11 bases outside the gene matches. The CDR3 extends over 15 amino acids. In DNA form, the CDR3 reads TGTGCCAGCAGCCCGACTAGCGTGTCGCCCGATGAGCAGTTCTTC. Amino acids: CASSPTSVSPDEQFF.

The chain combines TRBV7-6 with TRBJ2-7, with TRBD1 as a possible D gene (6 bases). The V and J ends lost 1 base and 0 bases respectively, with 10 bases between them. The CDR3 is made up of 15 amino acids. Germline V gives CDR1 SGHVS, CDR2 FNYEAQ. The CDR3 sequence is CASSLGTDSSYEQYF. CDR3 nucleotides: TGTGCCAGCAGCTTAGGGACAGATTCCTCCTACGAGCAGTACTTC.

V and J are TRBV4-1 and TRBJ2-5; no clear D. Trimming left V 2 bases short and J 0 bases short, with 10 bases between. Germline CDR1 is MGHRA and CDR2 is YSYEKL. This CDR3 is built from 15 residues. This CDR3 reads CASSQNRGDQETQYF. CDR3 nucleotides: TGCGCCAGCAGCCAAAACCGAGGAGACCAAGAGACCCAGTACTTC.

This chain's CDR3 is CASSEGGELFF. The CDR3 bases are TGCGCCAGCAGTGAGGGAGGGGAGCTGTTTTTT. This sequence joins TRBV10-1 and TRBJ2-2; D is ambiguous. This CDR3 has 11 residues. Germline CDR1 is WNHNN and CDR2 is SYGVQD (reference sequence). Between the trimmed V and J ends, which lost 2 bases and 8 bases, there was a span of 3 bases.

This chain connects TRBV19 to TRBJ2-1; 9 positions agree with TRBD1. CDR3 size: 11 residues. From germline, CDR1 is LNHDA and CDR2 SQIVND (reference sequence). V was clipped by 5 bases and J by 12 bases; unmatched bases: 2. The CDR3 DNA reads TGTGCCAGTAGTGCGACAGGGGGGCAGTTCTTC. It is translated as CASSATGGQFF.

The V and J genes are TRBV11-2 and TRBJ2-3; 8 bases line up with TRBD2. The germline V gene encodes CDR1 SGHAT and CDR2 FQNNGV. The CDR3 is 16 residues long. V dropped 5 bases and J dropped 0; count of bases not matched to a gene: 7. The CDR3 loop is CASSLGLAMSTDTQYF. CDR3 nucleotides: TGTGCCAGCAGCCTCGGACTAGCCATGAGCACAGATACGCAGTATTTT.

In DNA form, the CDR3 reads TGTGCCAGCAGTGAACAAAATCAGCCCCAGCATTTT. Protein sequence: CASSEQNQPQHF. The chain couples TRBV2 to TRBJ1-5; D gene ambiguous. V lost 2 bases and J lost 4, with 3 bases in between. CDR1 is SNHLY and CDR2 is FYNNEI in the germline V gene. This CDR3 has 12 residues.

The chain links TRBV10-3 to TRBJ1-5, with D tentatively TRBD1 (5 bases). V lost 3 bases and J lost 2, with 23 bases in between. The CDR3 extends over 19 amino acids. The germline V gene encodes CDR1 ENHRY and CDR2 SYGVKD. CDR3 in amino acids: CAISDTVGDPRGGNQPQHF. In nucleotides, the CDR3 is TGTGCCATCAGTGATACGGTAGGGGACCCTAGGGGTGGCAATCAGCCCCAGCATTTT.

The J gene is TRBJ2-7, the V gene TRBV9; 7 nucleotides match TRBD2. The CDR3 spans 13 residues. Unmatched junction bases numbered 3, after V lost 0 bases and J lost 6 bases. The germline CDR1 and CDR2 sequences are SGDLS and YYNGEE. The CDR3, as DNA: TGTGCCAGCAGCGTAGGACTAGCAGGCGAGCAGTACTTC. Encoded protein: CASSVGLAGEQYF.

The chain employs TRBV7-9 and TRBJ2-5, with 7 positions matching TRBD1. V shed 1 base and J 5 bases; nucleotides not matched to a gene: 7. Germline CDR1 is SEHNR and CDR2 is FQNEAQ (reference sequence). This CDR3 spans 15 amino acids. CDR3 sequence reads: CASSLVTGRDETQYF. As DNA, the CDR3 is TGTGCCAGCAGCTTAGTGACAGGGCGTGACGAGACCCAGTACTTC. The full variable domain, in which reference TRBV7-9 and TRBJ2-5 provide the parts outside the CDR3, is DTGVSQNPRHKITKRGQNVTFRCDPISEHNRLYWYRQTLGQGPEFLTYFQNEAQLEKSRLLSDRFSAERPKGSFSTLEIQRTEQGDSAMYLCASSLVTGRDETQYFGPGTRLLVL.